The entry below describes one TCR beta chain. No antigen is known for it. The input lacks base qualities; no much larger clone sits a single base away. Trimmed from V: 10 bases; trimmed from J: 4 bases; junction bases lacking a gene match: 11. The CDR3, from cysteine to phenylalanine, totals 14 residues. The entry retains the CDR3 DNA only, 42 bases that are in frame from base 1. In the germline V gene (reference sequence), CDR1 corresponds to LNHDA and CDR2 to SQIVND. The record originates from a study of blood T cell repertoires in COVID-19 (dated by TCRdb to 2019 to 2021). With regard to the full study: The collaborator samples originated in the United States, Italy and Spain and spanned the acute and convalescent phases of COVID-19. Where available, HLA class I and class II types were obtained from metadata supplied by the sample provider rather than from assay-based typing. The samples were drawn from the first 160 participants of the ongoing ImmuneRACE study and from 950 to 1,500 subjects provided by 6 global collaborators. The material from the prospective study consisted of cDNA or gDNA derived from T cells, B-cell-depleted T cells, or PBMCs. A de-identified subject ID, COVID-19 status, age in years and sex were almost always included in the sample metadata. Deeply sampled blood TCRbeta repertoires from subjects exposed to, actively infected with, or recovered from COVID-19 were included in the dataset. A freely available public database, intended as a resource for researchers studying the immune response to SARS-CoV-2, is where the repertoires were released.

The immunoSEQ Assay, a bias-controlled multiplex PCR, was used to amplify TCRbeta CDR3 regions from genomic DNA. In the original analysis: Within the assay, amplification of reference gene primers was used to estimate how many nucleated cells each sample contained. To quantify the absolute abundance of each unique TCRbeta CDR3 rearrangement, sequence reads were collapsed and filtered. For each sample, productive Simpson clonality was calculated by taking the square root of Simpson's diversity index across productive rearrangements. The table was pulled from immuneACCESS by TCRdb, which kept in-frame rearrangements only. Such tables lose some clones; where checked, under half of the loss comes from unresolved V genes, and the rest has no known cause. From that table come the V and J calls and clone size; the DNA was used to work out D and trimming. This sample gives about 250,000 clones in total; around nine tenths of them show up just once. Roughly 1.6% of the sample belongs to the ten largest clones.

Overall study results and their limits: The amount of clinical and demographic metadata varied by source and participant and was provided uncurated.

A second Seattle source provided samples from volunteer blood donors who had recovered from COVID-19. Each collaborating institution followed its own protocols to collect whole blood in K2EDTA tubes. For TCRbeta analysis, collaborators shipped samples in one of three forms: frozen whole blood, isolated PBMCs, or DNA extracted from either of those sample types. The TCR comes from a woman aged 55-69 years who had recovered from COVID-19. Sequencing input: peripheral blood. In this chain, TRBV19 is recombined with TRBJ2-7, and TRBD2 aligns with 9 junction nucleotides. The CDR3 loop reads CATSFATSGYEQYF. The DNA is as follows: TGTGCCACCTCTTTTGCGACTAGCGGTTACGAGCAGTACTTC.